This T cell receptor beta chain was observed in a study of response to subunit inactivated influenza vaccine. Study-level results: Researchers suggested that each seasonal influenza vaccination recruits few new T cells.

A remark on this clonotype: Its target is unknown.

Trimming took 4 bases from V and 3 from J, leaving 27 bases between them. Germline V gene lookup returns CDR1 KGHDR and CDR2 SFDVKD. The CDR3 contains 20 residues. TCRdb re-derived calls from the RT-PCR reads in MiXCR, one entry per CDR3 protein. This table holds roughly 540,000 distinct CDR3 sequences, roughly 23% found once. The same data also went into a second study, on T cells expressing NK-cell markers. That source notes: The authors generated TCR beta cDNA through 5'RACE template switching with UMIs. The dominant NKG2C+ clonotypes represented about 1.0-7.5% of CD8+ T cells in six donors.

The J gene is TRBJ2-1, the V gene TRBV24-1, with D perhaps TRBD1 or TRBD2 (8 bases each). This clonotype originated in a man aged 45-65 years who received an inactivated influenza vaccine. The material was CD4+ T cells sorted from PBMCs, obtained 11 to 12 days after vaccination. The CDR3 spells CATSDSDRANSGSHYNEQFF. In DNA form, the CDR3 reads TGTGCCACCAGTGACTCGGACAGGGCGAACAGCGGGAGCCACTACAATGAGCAGTTCTTC.